This T cell receptor (beta chain) derives from a study of T-cell reconstitution after alpha-beta-depleted transplantation in children. Germline V gene lookup returns CDR1 DFQATT and CDR2 SNEGSKA (reference sequence). CDR3 length: 9 residues. Findings of the study overall: The main origin of T-cell counts and diversity one year after transplant was newly produced T cells.

In this sample, this clonotype turned up many times. The target antigen is unknown. This sample's TCRbeta library carried unique molecular identifier barcodes. TCRdb itself ran the PCR reads through MiXCR, one entry per CDR3 protein. The sample shows hundreds of thousands of distinct CDR3 sequences, about an eighth of them seen only once. The material was PBMCs, obtained before TCRalphabeta/CD19-depleted stem cell transplant. The V call is TRBV20-1, the J call TRBJ1-2; D gene uncertain. This sequence was found in a girl aged 2 to 9 with congenital amegakaryocytic thrombocytopenia, due to receive a stem cell transplant. CDR3 loop: CKASYGYTF. The CDR3 DNA is TGCAAAGCATCCTATGGCTACACCTTC.